This T cell receptor beta chain was captured by sequencing in a study of early T cells in non-severe SARS-CoV-2 infection. On the study more broadly: Bulk RNA taken from unsorted whole blood was sequenced, leaving chains unpaired. Study-wide points: Comparison of clonotypes with VDJdb favored anti-spike CD8 responses while missing private and CD4 specificities.

The sample holds many counts of this clonotype. The target antigen is unknown. Unique molecular identifiers were affixed to single, distinct cDNA molecules. Each CDR3 protein is one row after TCRdb ran MiXCR on the 5' RACE reads. There are more than 60,000 distinct CDR3 sequences in the sample; under 9.5% occur only once, and roughly 6% lies in the top ten. Germline CDR1 reads SNHLY; CDR2 reads FYNNEI. The ends were cut back, 4 bases at V and 2 bases at J, with 6 bases in the middle. This CDR3 has 13 amino acids. Sequencing input: whole blood. The rearrangement links TRBV2 to TRBJ1-5, with D maybe TRBD1 (6 bases). The TCR was taken from an adult who was a healthcare worker with PCR-confirmed SARS-CoV-2 infection or an uninfected control (not recorded which). The CDR3 nucleotides read TGTGCCAGCAGTGGACAGGGCAATCAGCCCCAGCATTTT. Residues: CASSGQGNQPQHF.